The TCR beta chain described here comes from a study of T cell repertoires in cytomegalovirus infection. Turning to the study itself: Public signatures in TCR beta pointed to CMV infection and matching HLA type.

The CDR3 is made up of 14 amino acids. From germline, CDR1 is SNHLY and CDR2 FYNNEI. V was trimmed by 6 bases and J by 5 bases, leaving 16 bases between them. TCRdb called the reads again in MiXCR, with one record for every CDR3 protein. The table has 100,000 or so distinct CDR3 sequences, 15% to 20% seen once. Whole-study results and caveats: Predominance within the ex vivo response was attributable to HLA-C-restricted CMV-specific TCR beta clonotypes. Cumulated frequencies of public TCR beta families served to identify carriers of CMV plus the relevant HLA.

In regard to this clonotype: Its antigen remains unknown.

The chain recombines TRBV2 with TRBJ1-1, with D possibly TRBD1 on 6 matching bases. The sample comprised PBMCs. This sequence was found in a human donor in good health (CMV status not recorded). Some clones in this sample may be carry-over from other donors' samples. CDR3: CASRVQGWWTEAFF. CDR3 DNA sequence: TGTGCCAGCAGGGTGCAGGGGTGGTGGACTGAAGCTTTCTTT.